The clone carrying this T cell receptor beta chain was picked up many times. No antigen is known for it. CDR3 length: 16 residues. Germline V gene data show CDR1 as SGHRS and CDR2 as YFSETQ. V was pared by 5 bases and J by 0 bases, with 18 bases between. Quantitative molecular-barcoded 5'-RACE generated the TCR beta libraries. TCRdb re-analysed the 5' RACE reads in MiXCR, keeping a single row per CDR3 protein. The table has tens of thousands of distinct CDR3 sequences, over 3.5% seen once. This specimen comes from a study of CD8 T cells in ankylosing spondylitis. Study results and limitations: In ankylosing spondylitis patients, matched synovial fluid reportedly showed significant enrichment of disease-linked clones. It appeared that ankylosing spondylitis blood was characterized by a TCR beta motif of several highly homologous variants.

The material sequenced was blood, either unsorted or a sorted T cell fraction (not recorded which). V is TRBV5-1 and J is TRBJ2-7; D call uncertain. This sequence originates from a female donor with ankylosing spondylitis or in good health (not recorded which). The DNA of the CDR3 is TGCGCCAGCAGGCGGAAGAAGGAGTCCAGCTCCTACGAGCAGTACTTC. This encodes CASRRKKESSSYEQYF.